Below, 2 T cell receptor beta chains from the same sample are listed, as sequenced in a study of a mutant IDH1 vaccine in newly diagnosed glioma. Specified time point: week 47, end of study. Doses consisted of 300 ug of mutant IDH1 20-mer peptide each, paired with topical imiquimod. No antigen is known for these receptors. TCRdb keeps only in-frame clones here, not all; method: immunoSEQ multiplex PCR. The data show more than 30,000 clones, roughly 89% seen once. The sequenced sample was PBMCs, obtained from a glioma patient whose treatment included an IDH1 peptide vaccine. These receptors were collected from a man between 35 and 55 years old with glioma.

The chain is built from TRBV29-1 and TRBJ1-1, with TRBD1 matching 8 bases. Germline V gene lookup returns CDR1 SQVTM and CDR2 ANQGSEA. The CDR3 length is 14 residues. Trimming took 4 bases from V and 1 from J; bases not matched to a gene: 5. CDR3 nucleotide sequence: TGCAGCGTTGGGAGAACAGGGGGGAACACTGAAGCTTTCTTT. This codes for CSVGRTGGNTEAFF.

V and J are TRBV6-8 and TRBJ1-1; D may be TRBD1 (5 bases). Trimming took off 6 bases at V and 7 bases at J, with 15 bases between the two ends. The CDR3 has 13 residues. The germline V gene encodes CDR1 MNHGY and CDR2 SAAAGT. CDR3 bases: TGTGCCAGCAGGGAACAGGCCTGGAGTGAAGCTTTCTTT. Its protein is CASREQAWSEAFF.